This entry lists 6 T cell receptor beta chains sequenced from one sample in a study of shared clonotypes between healthy human individuals. Method: immunoSEQ multiplex PCR; TCRdb's copy keeps in-frame clones and lacks some. The table shows some 600,000 clones, with about 95% occurring only once. Terminally differentiated effector memory CD45RA+ cells were excluded by CCR7 positive selection of CD45RO-negative cells. The specimen sequenced was naive CD8+ T cells sorted from blood. The receptors were gathered from a woman aged 25 to 39 in good health.

The V call is TRBV4-1, the J call TRBJ2-7, with D possibly called TRBD1 or TRBD2 (5 bases each). This CDR3 comprises 17 residues. Germline loops: CDR1 MGHRA, CDR2 YSYEKL. Trimming removed 0 bases from V and 1 base from J, with 16 bases in between. CDR3 amino acids: CASSQDLETGRSYEQYF. In nucleotides, the CDR3 is TGCGCCAGCAGCCAAGATCTAGAAACGGGACGGTCCTACGAGCAGTACTTC.

The chain couples TRBV7-9 to TRBJ2-7; 7 positions agree with TRBD2. This CDR3 has 15 residues. V trimming: 2 bases; J trimming: 2 bases; junction bases outside the gene matches: 6. Germline CDR1 SEHNR, CDR2 FQNEAQ (reference sequence). The CDR3, as DNA: TGTGCCAGCAGCTTACGGGGTAGCGGGCCCTACGAGCAGTACTTC. This sequence encodes CASSLRGSGPYEQYF. Supplemented by reference TRBV7-9 and TRBJ2-7, the full variable domain reads DTGVSQNPRHKITKRGQNVTFRCDPISEHNRLYWYRQTLGQGPEFLTYFQNEAQLEKSRLLSDRFSAERPKGSFSTLEIQRTEQGDSAMYLCASSLRGSGPYEQYFGPGTRLTVT.

For this clone: Within the sample, other DNA sequences also encode this same CDR3. The genes are TRBV27 and TRBJ2-5; D remains unclear. The CDR3 runs to 12 residues. Trimming took off 2 bases at V and 5 bases at J, with 6 bases between the two ends. Germline V gene data show CDR1 as MNHEY and CDR2 as SMNVEV (reference sequence). The CDR3 region has the DNA TGTGCCAGCAGTTTACTCGGGGAGACCCAGTACTTC. This gives the protein CASSLLGETQYF.

Of note for this clone: Other DNA sequences in this sample translate to the same CDR3. The chain couples TRBV5-6 to TRBJ2-7; perhaps TRBD1 as D (5 bases). There are 11 residues in the CDR3. Per the germline V gene, CDR1 is SGHDT and CDR2 is YYEEEE. V gave up 2 bases and J gave up 5 bases, with 5 bases separating them. CDR3 DNA: TGTGCCAGCAGCTTAGGGGACGAGCAGTACTTC. As protein: CASSLGDEQYF.

V is TRBV4-1 and J is TRBJ2-1; TRBD2 aligns across 9 bases. This CDR3 is built from 17 residues. J lost 8 bases, V lost 4 bases, and 15 bases had no gene match. The germline gives CDR1 MGHRA, CDR2 YSYEKL. The CDR3 region is CASSPQPLAGEGYEQFF. The CDR3 region has the DNA TGCGCCAGCAGCCCCCAACCCTTAGCGGGAGAGGGCTATGAGCAGTTCTTC.

The chain joins TRBV4-2 to TRBJ2-2, with D unclear. The CDR3 consists of 18 residues. CDR1 and CDR2 (germline): LGHNA, YNFKEQ. Trimming removed 1 base at V and 5 bases at J, with 20 bases between. CDR3 DNA sequence: TGTGCCAGCAGCCAAGGTGGCTTGGTTTTAGCTGAAACCGGGGAGCTGTTTTTT. It encodes CASSQGGLVLAETGELFF.